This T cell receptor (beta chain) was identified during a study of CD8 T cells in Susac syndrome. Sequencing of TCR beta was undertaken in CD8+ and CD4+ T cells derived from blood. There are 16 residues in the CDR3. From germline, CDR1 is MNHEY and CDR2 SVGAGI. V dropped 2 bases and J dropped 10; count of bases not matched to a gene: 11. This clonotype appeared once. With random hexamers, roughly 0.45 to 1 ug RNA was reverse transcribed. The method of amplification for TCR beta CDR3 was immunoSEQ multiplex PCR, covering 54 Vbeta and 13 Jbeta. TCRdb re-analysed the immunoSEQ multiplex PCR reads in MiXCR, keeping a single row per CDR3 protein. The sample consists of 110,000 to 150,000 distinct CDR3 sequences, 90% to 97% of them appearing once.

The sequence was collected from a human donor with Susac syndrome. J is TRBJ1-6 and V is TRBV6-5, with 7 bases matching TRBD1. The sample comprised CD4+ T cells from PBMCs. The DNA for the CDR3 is TGTGCCAGCAGTTACGTTGCGACAGGGAAGGAATCACCCCTCCACTTT. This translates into CASSYVATGKESPLHF.